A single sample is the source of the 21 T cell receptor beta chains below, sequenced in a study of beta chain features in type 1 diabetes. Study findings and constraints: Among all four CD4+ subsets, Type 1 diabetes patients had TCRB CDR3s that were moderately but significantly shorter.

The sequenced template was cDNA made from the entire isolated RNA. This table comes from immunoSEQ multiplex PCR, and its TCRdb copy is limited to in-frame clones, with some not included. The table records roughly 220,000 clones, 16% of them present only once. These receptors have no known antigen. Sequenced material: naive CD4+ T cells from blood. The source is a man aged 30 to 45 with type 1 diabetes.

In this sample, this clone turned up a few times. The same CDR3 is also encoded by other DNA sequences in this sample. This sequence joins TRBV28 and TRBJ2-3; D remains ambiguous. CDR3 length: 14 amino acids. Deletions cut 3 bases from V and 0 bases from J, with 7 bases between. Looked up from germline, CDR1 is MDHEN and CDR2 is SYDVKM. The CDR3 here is CASSFGGSTDTQYF. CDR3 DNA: TGTGCCAGCAGTTTCGGCGGCAGCACAGATACGCAGTATTTT.

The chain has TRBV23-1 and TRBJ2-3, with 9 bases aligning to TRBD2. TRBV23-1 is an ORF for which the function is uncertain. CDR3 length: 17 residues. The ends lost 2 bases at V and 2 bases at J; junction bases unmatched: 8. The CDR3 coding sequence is TGCGCCAGCAGTCAAGATAAAGCGGGAGGCTTCACAGATACGCAGTATTTT. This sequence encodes CASSQDKAGGFTDTQYF.

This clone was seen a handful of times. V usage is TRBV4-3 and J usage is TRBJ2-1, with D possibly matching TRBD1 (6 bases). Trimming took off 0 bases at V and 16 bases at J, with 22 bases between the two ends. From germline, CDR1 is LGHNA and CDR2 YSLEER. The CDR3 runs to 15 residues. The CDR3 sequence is CASSQEGQGSPFLFF. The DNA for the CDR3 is TGCGCCAGCAGCCAAGAAGGCCAGGGGAGTCCTTTCCTTTTCTTC.

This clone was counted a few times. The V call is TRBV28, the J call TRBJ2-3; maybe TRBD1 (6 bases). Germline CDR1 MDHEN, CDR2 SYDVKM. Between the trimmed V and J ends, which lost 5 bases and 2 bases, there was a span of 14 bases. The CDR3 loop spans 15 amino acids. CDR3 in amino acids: CASSHARGHTDTQYF. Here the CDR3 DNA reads TGTGCCAGCAGTCACGCCAGGGGACACACAGATACGCAGTATTTT.

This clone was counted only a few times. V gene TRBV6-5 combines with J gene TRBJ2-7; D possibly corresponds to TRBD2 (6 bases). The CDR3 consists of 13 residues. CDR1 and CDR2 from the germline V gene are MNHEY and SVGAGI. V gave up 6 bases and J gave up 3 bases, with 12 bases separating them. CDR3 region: CASSRGTFYEQYF. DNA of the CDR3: TGTGCCAGCAGCCGCGGGACGTTCTACGAGCAGTACTTC.

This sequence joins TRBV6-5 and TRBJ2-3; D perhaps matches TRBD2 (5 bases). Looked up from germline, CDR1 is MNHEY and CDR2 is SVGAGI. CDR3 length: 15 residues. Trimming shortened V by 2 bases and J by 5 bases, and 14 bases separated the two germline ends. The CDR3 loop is CASSYEAGFGDTQYF. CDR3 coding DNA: TGTGCCAGCAGTTACGAGGCGGGCTTTGGAGATACGCAGTATTTT.

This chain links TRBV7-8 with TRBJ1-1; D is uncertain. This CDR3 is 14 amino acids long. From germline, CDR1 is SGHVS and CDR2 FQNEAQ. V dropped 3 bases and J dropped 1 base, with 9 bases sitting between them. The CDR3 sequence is CASSFGSSNTEAFF. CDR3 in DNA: TGTGCCAGCAGCTTCGGGAGCTCGAACACTGAAGCTTTCTTT.

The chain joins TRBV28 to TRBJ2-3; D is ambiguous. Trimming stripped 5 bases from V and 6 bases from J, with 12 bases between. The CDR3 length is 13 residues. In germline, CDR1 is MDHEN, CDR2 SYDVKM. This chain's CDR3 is CASSRIATDTQYF. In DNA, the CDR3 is TGTGCCAGCAGTCGGATAGCTACTGATACGCAGTATTTT.

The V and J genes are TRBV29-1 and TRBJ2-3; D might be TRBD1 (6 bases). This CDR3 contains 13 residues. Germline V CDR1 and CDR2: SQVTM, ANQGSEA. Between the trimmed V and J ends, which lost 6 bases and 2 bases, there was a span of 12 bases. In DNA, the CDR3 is TGCAGCGTCACAGGGAGATACACAGATACGCAGTATTTT. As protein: CSVTGRYTDTQYF.

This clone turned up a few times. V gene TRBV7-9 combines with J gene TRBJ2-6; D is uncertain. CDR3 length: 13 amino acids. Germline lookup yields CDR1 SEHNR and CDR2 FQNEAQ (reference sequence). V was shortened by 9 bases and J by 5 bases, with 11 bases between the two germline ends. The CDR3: CASLSWRANVLTF. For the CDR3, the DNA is TGTGCCAGTTTATCTTGGAGGGCCAACGTCCTGACTTTC.

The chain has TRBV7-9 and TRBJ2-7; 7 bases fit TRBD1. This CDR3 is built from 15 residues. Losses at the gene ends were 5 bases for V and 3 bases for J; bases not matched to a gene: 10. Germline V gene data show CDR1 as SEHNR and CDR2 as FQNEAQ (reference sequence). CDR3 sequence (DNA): TGTGCCAGCAGCCCTTCAGTGTACAGGGGCTACGAGCAGTACTTC. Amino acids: CASSPSVYRGYEQYF.

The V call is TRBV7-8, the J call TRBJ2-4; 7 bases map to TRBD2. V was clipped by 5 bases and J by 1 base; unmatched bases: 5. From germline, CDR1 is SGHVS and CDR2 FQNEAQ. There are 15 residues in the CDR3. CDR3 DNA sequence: TGTGCCAGCAGCCCTCAGGGAGGGGCCAAAAACATTCAGTACTTC. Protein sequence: CASSPQGGAKNIQYF.

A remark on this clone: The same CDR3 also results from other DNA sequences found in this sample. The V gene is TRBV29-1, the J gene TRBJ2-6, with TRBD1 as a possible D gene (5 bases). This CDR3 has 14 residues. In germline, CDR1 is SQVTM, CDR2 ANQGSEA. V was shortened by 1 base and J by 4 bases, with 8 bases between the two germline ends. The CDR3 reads CSVEAGAGANVLTF. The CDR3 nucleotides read TGCAGCGTTGAAGCTGGGGCGGGGGCCAACGTCCTGACTTTC.

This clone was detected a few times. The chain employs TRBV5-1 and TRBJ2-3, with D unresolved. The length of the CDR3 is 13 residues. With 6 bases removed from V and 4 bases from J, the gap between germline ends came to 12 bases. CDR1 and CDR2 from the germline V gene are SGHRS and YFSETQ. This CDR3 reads CASTLIGADTQYF. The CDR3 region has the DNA TGCGCCAGCACCTTAATCGGCGCAGATACGCAGTATTTT.

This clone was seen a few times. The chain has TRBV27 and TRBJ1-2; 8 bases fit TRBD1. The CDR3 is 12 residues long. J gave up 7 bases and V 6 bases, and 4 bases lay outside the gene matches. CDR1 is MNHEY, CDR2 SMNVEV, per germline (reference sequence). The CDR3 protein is CASRVQGGGYTF. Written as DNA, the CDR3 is TGTGCCAGCAGGGTACAGGGGGGTGGCTACACCTTC.

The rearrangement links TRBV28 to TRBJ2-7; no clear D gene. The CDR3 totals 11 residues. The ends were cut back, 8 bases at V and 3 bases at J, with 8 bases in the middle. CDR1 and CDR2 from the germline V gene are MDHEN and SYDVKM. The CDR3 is CASRVGYEQYF. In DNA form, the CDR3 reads TGTGCCAGCCGTGTAGGCTACGAGCAGTACTTC.

The CDR3 protein is CSVAGTGDGYTF. The DNA for the CDR3 is TGCAGCGTCGCGGGGACAGGGGATGGCTACACCTTC. The chain combines TRBV29-1 with TRBJ1-2; 10 nucleotides line up with TRBD1. With 6 bases clipped from V and 6 bases from J, the junction kept 4 bases outside the gene matches. Germline V gene data show CDR1 as SQVTM and CDR2 as ANQGSEA. The CDR3 length is 12 residues.

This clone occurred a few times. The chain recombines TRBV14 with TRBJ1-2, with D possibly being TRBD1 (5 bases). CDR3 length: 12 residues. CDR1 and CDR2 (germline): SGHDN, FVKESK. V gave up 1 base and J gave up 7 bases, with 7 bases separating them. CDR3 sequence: CASSQVGTGYTF. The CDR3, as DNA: TGTGCCAGCAGCCAAGTAGGGACTGGCTACACCTTC.

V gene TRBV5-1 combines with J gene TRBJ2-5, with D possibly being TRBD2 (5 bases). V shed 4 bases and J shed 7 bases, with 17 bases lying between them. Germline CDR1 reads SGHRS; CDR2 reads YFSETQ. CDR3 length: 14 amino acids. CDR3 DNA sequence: TGCGCCAGCAGCCCTGAGGCTATCGGAGGGACCCAGTACTTC. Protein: CASSPEAIGGTQYF.

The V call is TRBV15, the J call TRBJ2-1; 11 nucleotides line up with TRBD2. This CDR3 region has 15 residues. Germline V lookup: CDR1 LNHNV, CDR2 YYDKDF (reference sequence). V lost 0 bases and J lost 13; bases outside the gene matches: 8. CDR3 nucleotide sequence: TGTGCCACCAGCAGAGATGTACTAGCGGGAGCCGGACAGTTCTTC. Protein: CATSRDVLAGAGQFF.

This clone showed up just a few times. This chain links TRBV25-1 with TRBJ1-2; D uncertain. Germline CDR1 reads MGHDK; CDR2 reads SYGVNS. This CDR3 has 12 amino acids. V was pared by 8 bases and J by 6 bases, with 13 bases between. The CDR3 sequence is CASAGDGDGYTF. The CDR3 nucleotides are TGTGCCAGCGCCGGGGATGGGGATGGCTACACCTTC.